One sample yielded the 20 T cell receptor beta chains listed below, sequenced in a study of T-cell reconstitution after alpha-beta-depleted transplantation in children. TCRbeta library preparation incorporated unique molecular identifiers. From the PCR reads, TCRdb called clonotypes with MiXCR, one entry per CDR3 protein. The sample shows 450,000 to 600,000 distinct CDR3 sequences, 13% of them seen only once. The specimen comprised PBMCs, mostly from graft donor cells, sampled 360 days after TCRalphabeta/CD19-depleted stem cell transplant. The receptors originated from a male patient younger than 18 who had a stem cell transplant for acute myeloid leukemia, so the T cells may come from the graft donor.

This sequence joins TRBV6-1 and TRBJ2-3; TRBD1 aligns across 10 bases. After removal of 5 bases from V and 4 bases from J, the junction contained 3 bases not matched to a gene. The CDR3 consists of 14 residues. Germline lookup yields CDR1 MNHNS and CDR2 SASEGT. The CDR3 nucleotides read TGTGCCAGCAGTCGGACAGGGGGGGCAGATACGCAGTATTTT. This codes for CASSRTGGADTQYF.

This clonotype was detected a few times. This rearrangement joins TRBV5-1 to TRBJ2-7; D might be TRBD1 or TRBD2, each matching 5 bases. V gave up 8 bases and J gave up 3 bases, with 15 bases separating them. The CDR3 has 13 amino acids. In germline, CDR1 is SGHRS, CDR2 YFSETQ. The CDR3 region has the DNA TGCGCCAGTACCGGGACCGATTTCTACGAGCAGTACTTC. This sequence encodes CASTGTDFYEQYF.

This clonotype came up a few times. This chain joins TRBV6-6 and TRBJ2-1; no firm D call. Germline-derived CDR1 and CDR2 are MNHNY and SVGAGI (reference sequence). Deletions cut 8 bases from V and 3 bases from J, with 5 bases between. CDR3 size: 11 residues. The CDR3 DNA is TGTGCCAGCCATGACTACAATGAGCAGTTCTTC. The encoded protein is CASHDYNEQFF.

Comments on this clonotype: The junction departs from the called germline gene at one end, perhaps through a read error. The rearrangement joins TRBV20-1 to TRBJ2-1; 11 bases map to TRBD2. CDR3 size: 17 residues. Germline CDR1 is DFQATT and CDR2 is SNEGSKA (reference sequence). This chain's CDR3 is CCARASGRTTLGGEQFF. The CDR3, as DNA: TGCTGTGCTAGAGCTAGCGGGAGGACCACCCTGGGAGGCGAGCAGTTCTTC.

Ten or more counts support this clonotype. The chain joins TRBV6-2 or TRBV6-3 to TRBJ2-2, with D unclear. This CDR3 is built from 13 residues. Germline V CDR1 and CDR2: MNHEY, SVGEGT. V lost 6 bases, J lost 4 bases, and 9 bases lay in between. The CDR3 spells CASSRRVTGELFF. CDR3 DNA sequence: TGTGCCAGCAGCCGACGAGTCACCGGGGAGCTGTTTTTT.

The J gene is TRBJ2-1, the V gene TRBV20-1; D might be TRBD2 (6 bases). The length of the CDR3 is 13 residues. CDR1 is DFQATT, CDR2 SNEGSKA, per germline (reference sequence). Trimming pared 6 bases from V and 4 bases from J, leaving 13 bases between. Here the CDR3 reads CSAPWDLYNEQFF. CDR3 bases: TGCAGTGCCCCTTGGGACTTATACAATGAGCAGTTCTTC.

This clonotype was seen more than once but under ten times. The V call is TRBV7-9, the J call TRBJ2-5, with D uncertain. The V gene lost 1 base and the J gene lost 4 bases, with 13 bases spanning the gap. Germline CDR1 reads SEHNR; CDR2 reads FQNEAQ (reference sequence). There are 15 residues in the CDR3. The CDR3 sequence: CASSLGLIVGETQYF. For the CDR3, the DNA is TGTGCCAGCAGCTTAGGGTTAATAGTTGGAGAGACCCAGTACTTC.

This clonotype was detected a few times. This chain joins TRBV4-2 and TRBJ2-1, with TRBD2 matching over 11 bases. The CDR3 has 17 amino acids. CDR1 is LGHNA and CDR2 is YNFKEQ in the germline V gene. Trimming removed 1 base from V and 9 bases from J; junction bases left unmatched: 11. The CDR3 DNA follows: TGTGCCAGCAGCCAAGTCGAAACTAGCGGGAGTATCGGTGAGCAGTTCTTC. Its translation: CASSQVETSGSIGEQFF.

The DNA of the CDR3 is TGCAGCGTTGGGTCGTATAGCGGGAGTGGAGATACGCAGTATTTT. Its translation is CSVGSYSGSGDTQYF. The rearrangement uses TRBV29-1 and TRBJ2-3; 9 bases are a match to TRBD2. Germline trimming cut 4 bases from V and 5 bases from J; bases unmatched to any gene: 10. The CDR3 spans 15 residues. Per germline, CDR1 SQVTM and CDR2 ANQGSEA.

The rearrangement links TRBV20-1 to TRBJ2-5; D uncertain. Germline V gives CDR1 DFQATT, CDR2 SNEGSKA (reference sequence). The germline V and J ends were trimmed by 5 bases and 2 bases, with 15 bases remaining between them. The CDR3 has 14 residues. CDR3 coding DNA: TGCAGTGCTTCAAGGACCCTGGGGCAAGAGACCCAGTACTTC. Its protein product is CSASRTLGQETQYF.

This clonotype has ten or more counts. This chain connects TRBV20-1 to TRBJ2-1; 8 nucleotides match TRBD2. The CDR3 sequence is 15 residues long. The germline V gene has CDR1 DFQATT and CDR2 SNEGSKA (reference sequence). Trimming at V came to 5 bases and at J to 5 bases, leaving 11 bases not matched to a gene. This chain's CDR3 is CSAGTTGRGHNEQFF. The CDR3 bases are TGCAGTGCTGGGACTACCGGGAGGGGCCACAATGAGCAGTTCTTC.

The chain employs TRBV7-2 and TRBJ2-1; the D is unclear. Germline-derived CDR1 and CDR2 are SGHTA and FQGNSA. The CDR3 loop spans 14 amino acids. V was shortened by 4 bases and J by 10 bases, with 17 bases between the two germline ends. CDR3 sequence (DNA): TGTGCCAGCAGCTCCTCACCGGCCGGACCCGAGCAGTTCTTC. Encoded protein: CASSSSPAGPEQFF.

This clonotype was counted only a few times. The V call is TRBV2, the J call TRBJ2-2; 12 nucleotides agree with TRBD2. J was trimmed by 1 base and V by 2 bases; bases with no gene match: 20. CDR1 is SNHLY and CDR2 is FYNNEI in the germline V gene. The CDR3 loop spans 23 amino acids. The CDR3 DNA is TGTGCCAGCAGTGAATCTAATCTAGCGGGAGGGCCCCGAACCTCAGTGAACACCGGGGAGCTGTTTTTT. It codes for CASSESNLAGGPRTSVNTGELFF.

The chain recombines TRBV25-1 with TRBJ2-5; D gene ambiguous. V was cut by 1 base and J by 0 bases, with 9 bases left in between. The CDR3 length is 15 residues. Per the germline V gene, CDR1 is MGHDK and CDR2 is SYGVNS. CDR3 bases: TGTGCCAGCAGTGAATTGGGTGTGGACCAAGAGACCCAGTACTTC. Protein: CASSELGVDQETQYF.

This chain joins TRBV15 and TRBJ2-3, with TRBD2 matching over 14 bases. CDR1 and CDR2 from the germline V gene are LNHNV and YYDKDF (reference sequence). CDR3 size: 17 residues. Unmatched junction bases numbered 3, after V lost 0 bases and J lost 4 bases. DNA for the CDR3: TGTGCCACCAGCAGAGAGGGACTAGCGGGAGTAGCAGATACGCAGTATTTT. Translated, it gives CATSREGLAGVADTQYF.

This clonotype was seen a handful of times. V and J are TRBV29-1 and TRBJ2-3; D perhaps matches TRBD2 (6 bases). V was trimmed by 1 base and J by 2 bases, leaving 16 bases between them. The germline V gene has CDR1 SQVTM and CDR2 ANQGSEA. This CDR3 region has 16 residues. CDR3 sequence: CSVEGWRDGSTDTQYF. The CDR3 DNA reads TGCAGCGTTGAAGGTTGGCGGGACGGATCCACAGATACGCAGTATTTT.

This clonotype has a handful of counts. The V and J genes are TRBV18 and TRBJ2-5; tentatively, D is TRBD1 (5 bases). V lost 3 bases and J lost 2, with 13 bases in between. In germline, CDR1 is KGHSH, CDR2 LQKENI. The CDR3 is 15 residues long. Here the CDR3 DNA reads TGTGCCAGCTCACCGAACTACGACAGACAAGAGACCCAGTACTTC. It encodes CASSPNYDRQETQYF.

The chain has TRBV6-1 and TRBJ1-6; D is undetermined. The CDR3 loop spans 14 amino acids. Germline values: CDR1 MNHNS, CDR2 SASEGT. Trimming took 7 bases from V and 3 from J, leaving 10 bases between them. CDR3 loop: CASMRMDYNSPLHF. In DNA form, the CDR3 reads TGTGCCAGCATGAGAATGGACTATAATTCACCCCTCCACTTT.

The table lists this clonotype with a few counts. This chain links TRBV7-6 with TRBJ2-1; 14 bases map to TRBD2. CDR1 is SGHVS, CDR2 FNYEAQ, per germline. CDR3 length: 17 amino acids. J gave up 3 bases and V 5 bases, and 6 bases lay outside the gene matches. The CDR3 loop reads CASSEGLAGDDYNEQFF. CDR3 DNA: TGTGCCAGCAGCGAGGGACTAGCGGGAGACGACTACAATGAGCAGTTCTTC.

The V gene is TRBV18, the J gene TRBJ2-1; D assignment may be TRBD1 or TRBD2 (5 bases each). Germline CDR1 and CDR2: KGHSH and LQKENI. This CDR3 contains 15 residues. V lost 4 bases and J 3 bases, leaving 13 bases between the germline ends. In nucleotides, the CDR3 is TGTGCCAGCTCACGGGACGGAATCTTCTACAATGAGCAGTTCTTC. Amino acids: CASSRDGIFYNEQFF.